A single sample is the source of the 24 T cell receptor beta chains below, sequenced in a study of TIL therapy for anti-PD-1-resistant metastatic lung cancer. As for time point: pre-treatment sample, taken before nivolumab and TIL therapy. Tumor tissue came from excised metastases, mostly pleural nodules or supraclavicular lymph nodes. Sequencing used immunoSEQ v3. Clones were read by immunoSEQ multiplex PCR, and TCRdb kept only the in-frame ones, dropping some. The data show 95,000 or so clones, with approximately 65% seen just once and approximately 10% held by the top ten. The input for sequencing was tumor tissue, taken at baseline. These receptor sequences come from a person aged 25-85 years with non-small cell lung cancer.

This clone was observed a few times. This rearrangement joins TRBV6-2 or TRBV6-3 to TRBJ1-3; no definite D call. Germline-derived CDR1 and CDR2 are MNHEY and SVGEGT. Trimming took 5 bases from V and 1 from J, leaving 12 bases between them. The CDR3 has 15 amino acids. The CDR3 region has the DNA TGTGCCAGCAGTCCCCCGCCGAGGTCTGGAAACACCATATATTTT. Translating it yields CASSPPPRSGNTIYF.

The V gene is TRBV2, the J gene TRBJ2-5; D unresolved. V shed 4 bases and J shed 1 base, with 7 bases lying between them. The CDR3 extends over 13 amino acids. In germline, CDR1 is SNHLY, CDR2 FYNNEI. The CDR3 nucleotides are TGTGCCAGCAGTGCCATAATCCAAGAGACCCAGTACTTC. Encoded protein: CASSAIIQETQYF.

This chain joins TRBV11-3 and TRBJ2-1; 8 bases line up with TRBD2. This CDR3 is built from 13 residues. Unmatched junction bases numbered 2, after V lost 5 bases and J lost 5 bases. In germline, CDR1 is SGHNT, CDR2 YENEEA. CDR3 DNA: TGTGCCAGCAGCGGGGGACTAGACAATGAGCAGTTCTTC. This sequence encodes CASSGGLDNEQFF.

V is TRBV28 and J is TRBJ1-3, with D unresolved. Trimming shortened V by 5 bases and J by 4 bases, and 6 bases separated the two germline ends. Germline V gene lookup returns CDR1 MDHEN and CDR2 SYDVKM. The CDR3 extends over 12 amino acids. CDR3 sequence: CASSGIGNTIYF. The CDR3 coding sequence is TGTGCCAGCAGTGGCATCGGAAACACCATATATTTT.

The sample holds a few counts of this clone. V usage is TRBV6-5 and J usage is TRBJ1-5; a possible D gene is TRBD1 (5 bases). Germline CDR1 reads MNHEY; CDR2 reads SVGAGI. V gave up 7 bases and J gave up 5 bases, with 15 bases separating them. The CDR3 spans 14 residues. This chain's CDR3 is CASTRSGLYQPQHF. In DNA, the CDR3 is TGTGCCAGCACCAGGTCGGGGCTTTATCAGCCCCAGCATTTT.

J is TRBJ2-7 and V is TRBV9; maybe TRBD1 (6 bases). V gave up 4 bases and J gave up 7 bases, with 18 bases separating them. The germline CDR1 and CDR2 sequences are SGDLS and YYNGEE. The CDR3 runs to 14 residues. CDR3 in DNA: TGTGCCAGCAGCCTAGGGCAGGGGCGTGGAGAGCAGTACTTC. This sequence encodes CASSLGQGRGEQYF. The full variable domain, completed using reference TRBV9 and TRBJ2-7, is DSGVTQTPKHLITATGQRVTLRCSPRSGDLSVYWYQQSLDQGLQFLIQYYNGEERAKGNILERFSAQQFPDLHSELNLSSLELGDSALYFCASSLGQGRGEQYFGPGTRLTVT.

In DNA, the CDR3 is TGTGCCAGCAGCTTGGGACCCTCCACAGATACGCAGTATTTT. Translation gives CASSLGPSTDTQYF. This chain uses TRBV5-6 with TRBJ2-3, with no clear D. There are 14 residues in the CDR3. Deletions cut 0 bases from V and 2 bases from J, with 7 bases between. Germline CDR1 reads SGHDT; CDR2 reads YYEEEE. Variable domain in full (rest from reference TRBV5-6 and TRBJ2-3): DAGVTQSPTHLIKTRGQQVTLRCSPKSGHDTVSWYQQALGQGPQFIFQYYEEEERQRGNFPDRFSGHQFPNYSSELNVNALLLGDSALYLCASSLGPSTDTQYFGPGTRLTVL.

This clone was found once. The gene calls are TRBV5-1 and TRBJ2-3; 11 bases align to TRBD2. The trim removed 4 bases at V and 2 bases at J, leaving 9 bases unmatched. This CDR3 comprises 17 residues. Germline CDR1 SGHRS, CDR2 YFSETQ. The CDR3 DNA sequence: TGCGCCAGCAGCCTGGAGGCTAGCGGGGGGCCCACAGATACGCAGTATTTT. Protein product: CASSLEASGGPTDTQYF.

CDR3 protein: CASSVQGATNNEQFF. For the CDR3, the DNA is TGTGCCAGCAGCGTACAGGGGGCTACCAACAATGAGCAGTTCTTC. The chain is built from TRBV7-3 and TRBJ2-1; TRBD1 agrees at 9 bases. The CDR3 spans 15 residues. CDR1 and CDR2 from the germline V gene are SGHTA and FQGTGA. J was trimmed by 5 bases and V by 5 bases; bases with no gene match: 7. The variable domain in full, with the rest retrieved from reference TRBV7-3 and TRBJ2-1, is GAGVSQTPSNKVTEKGKYVELRCDPISGHTALYWYRQSLGQGPEFLIYFQGTGAADDSGLPNDRFFAVRPEGSVSTLKIQRTERGDSAVYLCASSVQGATNNEQFFGPGTRLTVL.

This chain uses TRBV2 with TRBJ2-4; D is perhaps TRBD1 or TRBD2 (5 bases each). CDR1 and CDR2 from the germline V gene are SNHLY and FYNNEI. The V end lost 4 bases, the J end lost 5 bases, and 15 bases lay between the germline ends. The CDR3 contains 15 residues. The DNA of the CDR3 is TGTGCCAGCAGTGGAGTGGGACCCTTAGAAAACATTCAGTACTTC. Encoded protein: CASSGVGPLENIQYF.

This clone was seen a few times. The rearrangement uses TRBV7-2 and TRBJ2-3; no firm D call. The V end lost 5 bases, the J end lost 5 bases, and 17 bases lay between the germline ends. Germline V gene lookup returns CDR1 SGHTA and CDR2 FQGNSA. The CDR3 sequence is 15 residues long. For the CDR3, the DNA is TGTGCCAGCAGCCACGACCTAGACGGAAGAGATACGCAGTATTTT. This codes for CASSHDLDGRDTQYF.

This clone was seen repeatedly, ten times or more. V gene TRBV4-1 combines with J gene TRBJ2-7, with D unresolved. V was pared by 0 bases and J by 4 bases, with 7 bases between. Germline V gene sequence: CDR1 MGHRA, CDR2 YSYEKL. The CDR3 contains 13 residues. The CDR3 DNA reads as TGCGCCAGCAGCCAAGACGGCAGGTACGAGCAGTACTTC. Translated: CASSQDGRYEQYF.

The chain couples TRBV7-9 to TRBJ2-7, with D perhaps matching TRBD1 (6 bases). The V and J ends lost 5 bases and 3 bases respectively, with 11 bases between them. The CDR3 length is 13 residues. The germline CDR1 and CDR2 sequences are SEHNR and FQNEAQ (reference sequence). This chain's CDR3 is CASSPPGVYEQYF. The CDR3 DNA sequence: TGTGCCAGCAGCCCGCCAGGGGTCTACGAGCAGTACTTC.

The V gene is TRBV29-1, the J gene TRBJ1-5; no clear D. V lost 5 bases and J lost 1, with 9 bases in between. Germline V CDR1 and CDR2: SQVTM, ANQGSEA. The CDR3 spans 13 residues. The CDR3 region is CSVRRESNQPQHF. CDR3 sequence (DNA): TGCAGCGTTCGAAGGGAAAGCAATCAGCCCCAGCATTTT. The whole variable domain, remainder taken from reference TRBV29-1 and TRBJ1-5, is SAVISQKPSRDICQRGTSLTIQCQVDSQVTMMFWYRQQPGQSLTLIATANQGSEATYESGFVIDKFPISRPNLTFSTLTVSNMSPEDSSIYLCSVRRESNQPQHFGDGTRLSIL.

The gene calls are TRBV18 and TRBJ1-1; a possible D gene is TRBD1 (5 bases). The germline V gene has CDR1 KGHSH and CDR2 LQKENI. The CDR3 runs to 14 residues. Trimming cost V 0 bases and J 4 bases, with 9 bases left between them. The CDR3 DNA follows: TGTGCCAGCTCACCACCAGGGGTGATCACTGAAGCTTTCTTT. Encoded protein: CASSPPGVITEAFF.

V gene TRBV24-1 combines with J gene TRBJ2-3; D call uncertain. This CDR3 spans 17 amino acids. Germline V gives CDR1 KGHDR, CDR2 SFDVKD. Trimming removed 4 bases from V and 2 bases from J, with 18 bases in between. The CDR3 DNA is TGTGCCACCAGTGAACCGCGATCCCACCGTACCACAGATACGCAGTATTTT. It translates to CATSEPRSHRTTDTQYF.

The chain combines TRBV4-3 with TRBJ2-1; D is uncertain. Trimming shortened V by 0 bases and J by 6 bases, and 9 bases separated the two germline ends. This CDR3 region has 14 residues. In germline, CDR1 is LGHNA, CDR2 YSLEER. The CDR3 here is CASSQDRASNEQFF. DNA for the CDR3: TGCGCCAGCAGCCAAGATAGGGCTAGCAATGAGCAGTTCTTC.

The rearrangement joins TRBV6-5 to TRBJ2-5; D uncertain. CDR3 length equals 13 residues. The germline gives CDR1 MNHEY, CDR2 SVGAGI. The V end lost 4 bases, the J end lost 7 bases, and 13 bases lay between the germline ends. CDR3 amino acids: CASSFEQARTQYF. Written as DNA, the CDR3 is TGTGCCAGCAGTTTTGAGCAGGCCAGGACCCAGTACTTC.

V usage is TRBV7-3 and J usage is TRBJ2-1; tentative D call: TRBD1 (5 bases). Germline lookup yields CDR1 SGHTA and CDR2 FQGTGA. This CDR3 spans 15 amino acids. The germline V and J ends were trimmed by 2 bases and 5 bases, with 13 bases remaining between them. CDR3 sequence: CASSLGQGGNNEQFF. The DNA of the CDR3 is TGTGCCAGCAGCTTAGGGCAGGGCGGAAACAATGAGCAGTTCTTC. Complete variable domain (other parts from reference TRBV7-3 and TRBJ2-1): GAGVSQTPSNKVTEKGKYVELRCDPISGHTALYWYRQSLGQGPEFLIYFQGTGAADDSGLPNDRFFAVRPEGSVSTLKIQRTERGDSAVYLCASSLGQGGNNEQFFGPGTRLTVL.

This clone has ten or more counts. V and J are TRBV7-9 and TRBJ2-1, with TRBD2 identical over 9 bases. J was trimmed by 7 bases and V by 2 bases; bases with no gene match: 3. Germline loops: CDR1 SEHNR, CDR2 FQNEAQ (reference sequence). This CDR3 contains 14 residues. The CDR3 nucleotides read TGTGCCAGCAGCTTATGGACTAGCGAGAATGAGCAGTTCTTC. Its protein product is CASSLWTSENEQFF. Combining the CDR3 with reference TRBV7-9 and TRBJ2-1 gives the whole variable domain DTGVSQNPRHKITKRGQNVTFRCDPISEHNRLYWYRQTLGQGPEFLTYFQNEAQLEKSRLLSDRFSAERPKGSFSTLEIQRTEQGDSAMYLCASSLWTSENEQFFGPGTRLTVL.

V usage is TRBV29-1 and J usage is TRBJ2-5; D perhaps matches TRBD2 (5 bases). The CDR3 has 14 residues. The V and J ends lost 5 bases and 1 base respectively, with 14 bases between them. Per germline, CDR1 SQVTM and CDR2 ANQGSEA. CDR3 amino acids: CSVIVNGIQETQYF. The DNA of the CDR3 is TGCAGCGTTATCGTAAACGGGATCCAAGAGACCCAGTACTTC.

This clone was detected a few times. The chain carries TRBV10-2 and TRBJ2-2, with TRBD2 matching over 9 bases. CDR1 WSHSY and CDR2 SAAADI come from the germline V gene. This CDR3 contains 16 residues. Losses at the gene ends were 7 bases for V and 4 bases for J; bases not matched to a gene: 10. For the CDR3, the DNA is TGCGCCAGCAAAAACACCCTGCGGGGGGGCACCGGGGAGCTGTTTTTT. Its protein product is CASKNTLRGGTGELFF.

This chain links TRBV11-2 with TRBJ2-2; 8 bases agree with TRBD1. V lost 4 bases to trimming and J lost 3 bases; unmatched junction nucleotides: 13. The CDR3 sequence is 18 residues long. The germline CDR1 and CDR2 sequences are SGHAT and FQNNGV. CDR3 sequence reads: CASSSSGQGNLDTGELFF. DNA for the CDR3: TGTGCCAGCAGCTCCTCAGGACAGGGAAATCTAGACACCGGGGAGCTGTTTTTT.

The rearrangement uses TRBV7-8 and TRBJ1-5; no clear D gene. V was pared by 5 bases and J by 11 bases, with 13 bases between. The CDR3 extends over 12 amino acids. Germline V gene sequence: CDR1 SGHVS, CDR2 FQNEAQ. The CDR3 spells CASSPRWESQHF. CDR3 nucleotide sequence: TGTGCCAGCAGCCCCCGGTGGGAGTCCCAGCATTTT.